The rows below give T cell receptor beta chains drawn from one sample of a study of cytomegalovirus exposure and HLA in healthy donors. Assay: immunoSEQ multiplex PCR; the TCRdb copy retains only in-frame clones and omits some. The sample lists more than 90,000 clones, about 91% occurring once. Source material: PBMCs. These TCRs come from a man aged 18 to 29 in good health and CMV-seronegative. CDR3s include the opening cysteine and the closing phenylalanine or tryptophan. Fields, in order: V gene, clone size, J gene, D gene, CDR3 DNA, CDR3 protein. The D gene is left open where the match is weak. The listing skips clone size in some rows; elsewhere it reads once, few, many or a size class.

V: TRBV6-1; size: NA; J: TRBJ2-7; D: NA; DNA: TGTGCCAGCAGTCCTCCCTTCTACGAGCAGTACTTC; CDR3: CASSPPFYEQYF
V: TRBV7-8; size: NA; J: TRBJ2-7; D: TRBD1; DNA: TGTGCCAGCAGCTTAAAGAGACAGGGGGCAACCTACGAGCAGTACTTC; CDR3: CASSLKRQGATYEQYF
V: TRBV30; size: NA; J: TRBJ1-2; D: TRBD1; DNA: TGTGCCTGGAGTCCCCGAGGGACAGCCTCTAACTATGGCTACACCTTC; CDR3: CAWSPRGTASNYGYTF
V: TRBV6-5; size: NA; J: TRBJ1-5; D: NA; DNA: TGTGCCAGCAGTTCGACAGGCGGGGGCGGTCAGCCCCAGCATTTT; CDR3: CASSSTGGGGQPQHF
V: TRBV2; size: many; J: TRBJ2-5; D: NA; DNA: TGTGCCAGCAGTGAAGCGCATCTGCAGGGTGAGAAGACCCAGTACTTC; CDR3: CASSEAHLQGEKTQYF
V: TRBV7-9; size: NA; J: TRBJ2-3; D: NA; DNA: TGTGCCAGCAGTACTAGTAGCCATCTGCAGTATTTT; CDR3: CASSTSSHLQYF
V: TRBV11-3; size: NA; J: TRBJ2-3; D: TRBD2; DNA: TGTGCCAGCAGCCCGGGACTAGCGGGACTAGTTGCTAGCACAGATACGCAGTATTTT; CDR3: CASSPGLAGLVASTDTQYF
V: TRBV28; size: NA; J: TRBJ2-7; D: TRBD1; DNA: TGTGCCAGCAGTTGGACAGGGGGCTGGGAGCAGTACTTC; CDR3: CASSWTGGWEQYF
V: TRBV5-1; size: NA; J: TRBJ2-1; D: NA; DNA: TGCGCCAGCAGCGGGGAGAGGATACAGGGCTATGAGCAGTTCTTC; CDR3: CASSGERIQGYEQFF
V: TRBV27; size: NA; J: TRBJ2-1; D: TRBD2; DNA: TGTGCCAGCAGAACGAGCGGGAGCGCCTACAATGAGCAGTTCTTC; CDR3: CASRTSGSAYNEQFF
V: TRBV5-1; size: NA; J: TRBJ1-2; D: NA; DNA: TGCGCCAGCAGCCTGGACAGCCAATCTGGCTACACCTTC; CDR3: CASSLDSQSGYTF
V: TRBV18; size: NA; J: TRBJ1-1; D: NA; DNA: TGTGCCAGCTCACCTCAGGGGAACACTGAAGCTTTCTTT; CDR3: CASSPQGNTEAFF
V: TRBV30; size: NA; J: TRBJ2-2; D: NA; DNA: TGTGCCTGGAGTGGAGACAGGATTACCCGCGTCGGGGAGCTGTTTTTT; CDR3: CAWSGDRITRVGELFF
V: TRBV30; size: NA; J: TRBJ2-1; D: TRBD2; DNA: TGTGCCTGGAGTGTAATAGCGGGGGACCACAATGAGCAGTTCTTC; CDR3: CAWSVIAGDHNEQFF
V: TRBV10-3; size: NA; J: TRBJ2-7; D: NA; DNA: TGTGCCATCAGCGAGCTGTACGAGCAGTACTTC; CDR3: CAISELYEQYF
V: TRBV6-5; size: NA; J: TRBJ2-2; D: NA; DNA: TGTGCCAGCAGCAGCAGAGGAACCGGGGAGCTGTTTTTT; CDR3: CASSSRGTGELFF
V: TRBV6-5; size: NA; J: TRBJ1-3; D: NA; DNA: TGTGCCAGCAGGCAGGGGTTGGGAAACACCATATATTTT; CDR3: CASRQGLGNTIYF
V: TRBV2; size: NA; J: TRBJ2-3; D: NA; DNA: TGTGCCAGCAGTGTAGGCGGGAGCACAGATACGCAGTATTTT; CDR3: CASSVGGSTDTQYF
V: TRBV5-1; size: NA; J: TRBJ2-1; D: NA; DNA: TGCGCCAGCAGCGCACAAAATGAGCAGTTCTTC; CDR3: CASSAQNEQFF
V: TRBV27; size: NA; J: TRBJ2-5; D: NA; DNA: TGTGCCAGCAGTCCCAAGTGGGGGCTGGGAGAGACCCAGTACTTC; CDR3: CASSPKWGLGETQYF
V: TRBV7-9; size: NA; J: TRBJ1-1; D: TRBD1; DNA: TGTGCCAGCAGCCTGACAGGGGAGATTCCCACTGAAGCTTTCTTT; CDR3: CASSLTGEIPTEAFF
V: TRBV6-1; size: NA; J: TRBJ2-7; D: TRBD1; DNA: TGTGCCAGCAGTGAAGCGGCCTTCCGGGACAGGGCGAACGAGCAGTACTTC; CDR3: CASSEAAFRDRANEQYF
V: TRBV5-1; size: NA; J: TRBJ2-3; D: NA; DNA: TGCGCCAGCAGCTTGTTGCAGAACACAGATACGCAGTATTTT; CDR3: CASSLLQNTDTQYF
V: TRBV5-1; size: NA; J: TRBJ1-1; D: NA; DNA: TGCGCCAGCAGCTCGGGAGACACACGGGGGAACACTGAAGCTTTCTTT; CDR3: CASSSGDTRGNTEAFF
V: TRBV29-1; size: NA; J: TRBJ2-5; D: TRBD2; DNA: TGCAGCGTTGATGGGGGTGGCGGGGGTCAAGAGACCCAGTACTTC; CDR3: CSVDGGGGGQETQYF
V: TRBV19; size: NA; J: TRBJ2-7; D: NA; DNA: TGTGCCAGTAGTGTTGTGGCGGAAAGCTCCTACGAGCAGTACTTC; CDR3: CASSVVAESSYEQYF
V: TRBV18; size: NA; J: TRBJ2-1; D: NA; DNA: TGTGCCAGTGGACTAAATAGGAATGACAATGAGCAGTTCTTC; CDR3: CASGLNRNDNEQFF
V: TRBV5-6; size: NA; J: TRBJ2-5; D: TRBD1; DNA: TGTGCCAGCAGCTTGGTAGGGCAGGGGGCCTTCCAAGAGACCCAGTACTTC; CDR3: CASSLVGQGAFQETQYF
V: TRBV2; size: NA; J: TRBJ1-1; D: TRBD1; DNA: TGTGCCAGCAGTGAAGGTTGGGACAGGGGGAACACTGAAGCTTTCTTT; CDR3: CASSEGWDRGNTEAFF
V: TRBV28; size: once; J: TRBJ2-3; D: NA; DNA: TGTGCCAGCAGGGTGACAGGTAGCACAGATACGCAGTATTTT; CDR3: CASRVTGSTDTQYF
V: TRBV18; size: NA; J: TRBJ1-6; D: NA; DNA: TGTGCCAGCTCACAAACGACAGAATATAATTCACCCCTCCACTTT; CDR3: CASSQTTEYNSPLHF
V: TRBV5-5; size: NA; J: TRBJ2-7; D: TRBD1; DNA: TGTGCCAGCAGCGCGGCAGGGGGCTACGAGCAGTACTTC; CDR3: CASSAAGGYEQYF
V: TRBV6-6; size: NA; J: TRBJ1-5; D: TRBD1; DNA: TGTGCCAGCAGAACGGACAGGGTAGACAATCAGCCCCAGCATTTT; CDR3: CASRTDRVDNQPQHF
V: TRBV2; size: NA; J: TRBJ2-5; D: TRBD2; DNA: TGTGCCAGCAGTGTCTCCTCTAGCGGGGGGGGTGAGACCCAGTACTTC; CDR3: CASSVSSSGGGETQYF
V: TRBV5-1; size: NA; J: TRBJ2-3; D: TRBD1; DNA: TGCGCCAGCAGCTCCAGGGGGCAGCGACTCACAGATACGCAGTATTTT; CDR3: CASSSRGQRLTDTQYF
V: TRBV18; size: NA; J: TRBJ1-2; D: TRBD1; DNA: TGTGCCAGCTCACTCACAGGGGATCTTAACTATGGCTACACCTTC; CDR3: CASSLTGDLNYGYTF
V: TRBV30; size: NA; J: TRBJ1-2; D: NA; DNA: TGTGCCTGGGGGCCCTCCGGTGGCTACACCTTC; CDR3: CAWGPSGGYTF
V: TRBV7-9; size: NA; J: TRBJ1-5; D: NA; DNA: TGTGCCAGCAGCTTAGGAGATCAGCCCCAGCATTTT; CDR3: CASSLGDQPQHF
V: TRBV19; size: NA; J: TRBJ1-2; D: NA; DNA: TGTGCCAGTAGTTCGGGAGGGGGAAACTATGGCTACACCTTC; CDR3: CASSSGGGNYGYTF
V: TRBV27; size: NA; J: TRBJ1-1; D: TRBD1; DNA: TGTGCCAGCTACTACAGGGGTGGCACTGAAGCTTTCTTT; CDR3: CASYYRGGTEAFF
V: TRBV15; size: NA; J: TRBJ2-7; D: NA; DNA: TGTGCCACGGCCAGGGGAAATGACGAGCAGTACTTC; CDR3: CATARGNDEQYF
V: TRBV19; size: NA; J: TRBJ2-7; D: TRBD1; DNA: TGTGCCAGTAGTAGAGTACGGGACAGGGGTCTCTTCGAGCAGTACTTC; CDR3: CASSRVRDRGLFEQYF
V: TRBV6-1; size: NA; J: TRBJ2-1; D: NA; DNA: TGTGCCAGCAGACTAGCCGGATCTTCCTACAATGAGCAGTTCTTC; CDR3: CASRLAGSSYNEQFF
V: TRBV5-1; size: NA; J: TRBJ1-1; D: TRBD1; DNA: TGCGCCAGCGGCGATCCGACAGGGCTGAACACTGAAGCTTTCTTT; CDR3: CASGDPTGLNTEAFF
V: TRBV5-1; size: NA; J: TRBJ2-5; D: TRBD2; DNA: TGCGCCAGCAGCTTGGATCTAGCGGAAGGAGAGACCCAGTACTTC; CDR3: CASSLDLAEGETQYF
V: TRBV28; size: NA; J: TRBJ1-1; D: NA; DNA: TGTGCCAGCACCGAAGTGGGGGGCGGGAGCACTGAAGCTTTCTTT; CDR3: CASTEVGGGSTEAFF
V: TRBV27; size: NA; J: TRBJ2-5; D: NA; DNA: TGTGCCAGCAGTTTATTTAACCAAGAGACCCAGTACTTC; CDR3: CASSLFNQETQYF
V: TRBV6-1; size: NA; J: TRBJ1-2; D: NA; DNA: TGTGCCAGTAGGACGGAAGGACAAGTGGACTATGGCTACACCTTC; CDR3: CASRTEGQVDYGYTF
V: TRBV19; size: once; J: TRBJ2-7; D: TRBD2; DNA: TGTGCCAGTAGTCTCCGGACTAGCGGGAGGGCCGAAGTTTACGAGCAGTACTTC; CDR3: CASSLRTSGRAEVYEQYF
V: TRBV6-1; size: NA; J: TRBJ2-7; D: NA; DNA: TGTGCCAGCGCGAGATACGAGCAGTACTTC; CDR3: CASARYEQYF
V: TRBV6-6; size: NA; J: TRBJ2-7; D: TRBD1; DNA: TGTGCCAGCAGTCGGACAGGGGGGAACTACGAGCAGTACTTC; CDR3: CASSRTGGNYEQYF
V: TRBV30; size: once; J: TRBJ1-6; D: TRBD1; DNA: TGTGCCTGGACCCGACAGGGTCCTTTGCATAATTCACCCCTCCACTTT; CDR3: CAWTRQGPLHNSPLHF
V: TRBV9; size: NA; J: TRBJ1-5; D: NA; DNA: TGTGCCAGCAGCCCTGACAGGCGGAATCAGCCCCAGCATTTT; CDR3: CASSPDRRNQPQHF
V: TRBV2; size: NA; J: TRBJ2-2; D: NA; DNA: TGTGCCAGCAGCCTCGACTCCACCGGGGAGCTGTTTTTT; CDR3: CASSLDSTGELFF
V: TRBV29-1; size: once; J: TRBJ1-1; D: NA; DNA: TGCAGCGTTCTGTTCCAGGCGAACACTGAAGCTTTCTTT; CDR3: CSVLFQANTEAFF